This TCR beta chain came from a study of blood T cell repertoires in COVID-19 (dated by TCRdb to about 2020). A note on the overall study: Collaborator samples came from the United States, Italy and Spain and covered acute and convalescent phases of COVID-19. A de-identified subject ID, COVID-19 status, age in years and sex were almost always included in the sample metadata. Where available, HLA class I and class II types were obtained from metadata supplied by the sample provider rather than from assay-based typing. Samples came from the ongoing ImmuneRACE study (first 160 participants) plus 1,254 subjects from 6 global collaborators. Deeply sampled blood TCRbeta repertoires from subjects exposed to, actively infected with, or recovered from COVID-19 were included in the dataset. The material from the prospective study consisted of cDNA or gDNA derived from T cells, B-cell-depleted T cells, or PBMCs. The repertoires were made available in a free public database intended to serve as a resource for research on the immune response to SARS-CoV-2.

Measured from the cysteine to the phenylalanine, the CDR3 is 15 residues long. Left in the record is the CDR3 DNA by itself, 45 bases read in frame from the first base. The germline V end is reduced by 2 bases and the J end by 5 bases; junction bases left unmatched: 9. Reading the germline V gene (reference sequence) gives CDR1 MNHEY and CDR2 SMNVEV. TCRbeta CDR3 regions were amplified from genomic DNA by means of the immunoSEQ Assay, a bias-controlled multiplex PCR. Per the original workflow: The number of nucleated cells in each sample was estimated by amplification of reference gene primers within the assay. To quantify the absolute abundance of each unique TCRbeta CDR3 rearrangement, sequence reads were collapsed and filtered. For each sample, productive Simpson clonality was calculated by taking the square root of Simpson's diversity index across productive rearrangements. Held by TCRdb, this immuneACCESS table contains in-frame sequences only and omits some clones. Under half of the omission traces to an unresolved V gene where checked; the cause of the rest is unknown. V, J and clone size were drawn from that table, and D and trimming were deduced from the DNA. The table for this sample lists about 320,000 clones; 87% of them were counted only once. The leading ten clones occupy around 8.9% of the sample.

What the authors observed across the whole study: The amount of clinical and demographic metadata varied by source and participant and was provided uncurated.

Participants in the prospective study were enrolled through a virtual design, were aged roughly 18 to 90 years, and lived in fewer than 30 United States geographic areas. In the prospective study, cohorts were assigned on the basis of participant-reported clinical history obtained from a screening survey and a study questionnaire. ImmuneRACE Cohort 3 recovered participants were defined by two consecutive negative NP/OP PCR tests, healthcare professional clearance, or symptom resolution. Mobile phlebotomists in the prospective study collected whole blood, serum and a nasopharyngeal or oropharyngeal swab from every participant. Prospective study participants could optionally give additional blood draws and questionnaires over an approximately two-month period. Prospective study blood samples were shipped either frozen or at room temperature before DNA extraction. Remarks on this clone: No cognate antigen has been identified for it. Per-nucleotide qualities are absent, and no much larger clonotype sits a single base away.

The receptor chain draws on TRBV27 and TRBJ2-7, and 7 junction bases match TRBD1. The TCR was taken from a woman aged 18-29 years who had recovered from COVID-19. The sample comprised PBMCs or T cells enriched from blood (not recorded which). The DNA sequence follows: TGTGCCAGCAGTTTAAGGGCAGGGGGTACCCACGAGCAGTACTTC. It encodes CASSLRAGGTHEQYF.